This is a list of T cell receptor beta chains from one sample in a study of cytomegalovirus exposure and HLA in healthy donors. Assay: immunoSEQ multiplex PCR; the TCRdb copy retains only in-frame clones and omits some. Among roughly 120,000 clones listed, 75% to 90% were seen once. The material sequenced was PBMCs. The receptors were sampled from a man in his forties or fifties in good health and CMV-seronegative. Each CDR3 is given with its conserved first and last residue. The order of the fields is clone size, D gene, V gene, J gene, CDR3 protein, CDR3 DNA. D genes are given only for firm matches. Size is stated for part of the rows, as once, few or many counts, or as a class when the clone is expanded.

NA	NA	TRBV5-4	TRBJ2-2	CASSRQISNTGELFF	TGTGCCAGCAGTCGACAGATTTCGAACACCGGGGAGCTGTTTTTT
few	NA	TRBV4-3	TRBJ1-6	CASSQGGPRLNSPLHF	TGCGCCAGCAGCCAAGGGGGCCCGAGACTGAATTCACCCCTCCACTTT
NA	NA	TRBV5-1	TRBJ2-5	CASSLESRETQYF	TGCGCCAGCAGCTTGGAGTCTAGGGAGACCCAGTACTTC
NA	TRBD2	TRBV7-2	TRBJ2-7	CASSLATGGIYEQYF	TGTGCCAGCAGCTTAGCAACGGGAGGGATCTACGAGCAGTACTTC
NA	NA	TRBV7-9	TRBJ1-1	CASSLAVAPRNTEAFF	TGTGCCAGCAGCTTAGCCGTAGCGCCCCGGAACACTGAAGCTTTCTTT
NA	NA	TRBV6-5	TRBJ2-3	CASSYHSSPTVGQYF	TGTGCCAGCAGTTACCACTCTTCTCCCACAGTGGGGCAGTATTTT
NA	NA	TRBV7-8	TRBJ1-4	CASSSWEGEKLFF	TGTGCCAGCAGCAGCTGGGAGGGCGAAAAACTGTTTTTT
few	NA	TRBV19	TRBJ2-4	CASTGGSAKNIQYF	TGTGCCAGTACCGGAGGGTCGGCCAAAAACATTCAGTACTTC
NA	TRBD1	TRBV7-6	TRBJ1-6	CASSPGQGRNSPLHF	TGTGCCAGCAGCCCCGGACAGGGAAGAAATTCACCCCTCCACTTT
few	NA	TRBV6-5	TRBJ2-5	CASKEEAQETQYF	TGTGCCAGCAAAGAGGAGGCACAAGAGACCCAGTACTTC
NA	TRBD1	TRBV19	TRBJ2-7	CATRGQTSSYEQYF	TGTGCCACGAGGGGACAGACGAGCTCCTACGAGCAGTACTTC
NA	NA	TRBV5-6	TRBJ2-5	CASQRASGETQYF	TGTGCCAGTCAACGGGCCTCGGGGGAGACCCAGTACTTC
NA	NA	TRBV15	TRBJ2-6	CATSRDRSGANVLTF	TGTGCCACCAGCAGGGACAGATCCGGGGCCAACGTCCTGACTTTC
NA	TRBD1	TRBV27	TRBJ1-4	CASSPSTGGYEKLFF	TGTGCCAGCAGTCCTTCGACAGGGGGTTATGAAAAACTGTTTTTT
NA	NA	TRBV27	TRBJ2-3	CASSFSSTDTQYF	TGTGCCAGCAGTTTTTCTAGCACAGATACGCAGTATTTT
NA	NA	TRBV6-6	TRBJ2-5	CASSPGLGETQYF	TGTGCCAGCAGCCCCGGGTTGGGAGAGACCCAGTACTTC
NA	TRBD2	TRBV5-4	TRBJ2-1	CASSLAAGGTNEQFF	TGTGCCAGCAGCTTGGCAGCGGGAGGGACCAATGAGCAGTTCTTC
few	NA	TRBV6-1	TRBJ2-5	CASSEGTGHQETQYF	TGTGCCAGCAGTGAAGGAACAGGGCACCAAGAGACCCAGTACTTC
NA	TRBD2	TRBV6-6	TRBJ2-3	CASRLLAGASTDTQYF	TGTGCCAGCAGGCTACTGGCGGGAGCGTCTACCGATACGCAGTATTTT
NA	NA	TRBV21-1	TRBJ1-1	CASSKEGMGLFF	TGTGCCAGCAGCAAAGAGGGGATGGGGTTATTCTTT
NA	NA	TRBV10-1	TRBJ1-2	CAIAKDLHYGYPF	TGCGCCATCGCCAAAGACCTCCACTATGGCTACCCCTTC
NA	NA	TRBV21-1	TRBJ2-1	CASSLRTGEEFF	TGTGCCAGCAGCCTAAGGACAGGGGAGGAGTTCTTC
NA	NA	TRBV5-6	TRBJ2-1	CASSFPVLGGGDEQFF	TGTGCCAGCAGCTTCCCAGTACTAGGAGGTGGGGATGAGCAGTTCTTC
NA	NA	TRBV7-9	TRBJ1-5	CASSLEGGNQPQHF	TGTGCCAGCAGCTTAGAAGGGGGCAATCAGCCCCAGCATTTT
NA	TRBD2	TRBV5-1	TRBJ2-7	CASSPGGRIYEQYF	TGCGCCAGCAGCCCGGGGGGACGGATCTACGAGCAGTACTTC
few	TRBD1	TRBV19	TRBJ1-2	CASSTDRGRSYGYTF	TGTGCCAGTAGTACCGACAGGGGGAGATCCTATGGCTACACCTTC
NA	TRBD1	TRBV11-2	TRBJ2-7	CASSSPGTGDYEQYF	TGTGCCAGCAGCTCCCCCGGGACAGGGGATTACGAGCAGTACTTC
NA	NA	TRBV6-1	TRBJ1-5	CASRGRGPNQPQHF	TGTGCCAGCAGGGGGAGGGGCCCCAATCAGCCCCAGCATTTT
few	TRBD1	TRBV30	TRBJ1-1	CAWSRGQGPTEAFF	TGTGCCTGGAGTAGGGGACAGGGACCCACTGAAGCTTTCTTT
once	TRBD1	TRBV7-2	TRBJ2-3	CASSLGTGLGTDTQYF	TGTGCCAGCAGCCTAGGGACAGGGCTCGGCACAGATACGCAGTATTTT
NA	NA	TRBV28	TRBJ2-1	CASSLTGTLYNEQFF	TGTGCCAGCAGCCTTACAGGAACACTTTACAATGAGCAGTTCTTC
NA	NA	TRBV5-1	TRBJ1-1	CASQPSTGKGFTEAFF	TGCGCCAGTCAGCCGTCCACAGGGAAGGGTTTCACTGAAGCTTTCTTT
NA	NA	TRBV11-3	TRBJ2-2	CASSSRERTNTGELFF	TGTGCCAGCAGCTCGAGGGAGCGTACGAACACCGGGGAGCTGTTTTTT
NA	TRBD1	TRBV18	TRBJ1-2	CASSRQGSIYGYTF	TGTGCCAGCTCACGACAGGGCAGCATCTATGGCTACACCTTC
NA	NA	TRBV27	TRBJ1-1	CASSQHAPDSRAEAFF	TGTGCCAGCAGTCAACACGCCCCGGACAGTCGAGCTGAAGCTTTCTTT
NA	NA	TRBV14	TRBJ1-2	CASSQDRVVTNGYTF	TGTGCCAGCAGCCAAGATCGGGTAGTGACGAACGGCTACACCTTC